The 21 T cell receptor beta chains listed next were all sequenced from one sample in a study of cytomegalovirus exposure and HLA in healthy donors. Vbeta (60) and Jbeta (13) primers were used in the PCR. Using immunoSEQ multiplex PCR, the repertoire was profiled, and TCRdb retains in-frame clones only, with some absent. This sample's table reports more than 200,000 clones. The source material was PBMCs. The receptor set was obtained from a woman between 25 and 40 years old in good health and CMV-seropositive.

The chain combines TRBV7-9 with TRBJ2-7; possibly TRBD1 for D (6 bases). Trimming cost V 4 bases and J 1 base, with 17 bases left between them. Germline V gene lookup returns CDR1 SEHNR and CDR2 FQNEAQ (reference sequence). The CDR3 has 16 residues. The CDR3 spells CASSSPDSGESYEQYF. The DNA for the CDR3 is TGTGCCAGCAGCTCCCCGGACAGCGGTGAGTCCTACGAGCAGTACTTC.

The J gene is TRBJ1-2, the V gene TRBV10-3; 9 nucleotides line up with TRBD1. The length of the CDR3 is 17 residues. Unmatched junction bases numbered 17, after V lost 10 bases and J lost 2 bases. The germline CDR1 and CDR2 sequences are ENHRY and SYGVKD. The CDR3 sequence is CATHPGQGKVSNYGYTF. CDR3 sequence (DNA): TGTGCCACCCACCCGGGACAGGGAAAGGTCTCGAACTATGGCTACACCTTC.

The chain uses TRBV2 and TRBJ1-5; the D gene is possibly TRBD1 (5 bases). The germline V gene encodes CDR1 SNHLY and CDR2 FYNNEI. The CDR3 is 15 amino acids. Trimming took off 6 bases at V and 5 bases at J, with 17 bases between the two ends. The CDR3 DNA is TGTGCCAGCAGCCAGGACGGGGGACTCTATCAGCCCCAGCATTTT. This encodes CASSQDGGLYQPQHF.

The chain joins TRBV5-1 to TRBJ2-1; perhaps TRBD2 as D (6 bases). The ends were cut back, 6 bases at V and 6 bases at J, with 19 bases in the middle. The CDR3 has 15 residues. Looked up from germline, CDR1 is SGHRS and CDR2 is YFSETQ. The CDR3 DNA follows: TGCGCCAGCAAAGGAAATAGCGGAGCATCCAATGAGCAGTTCTTC. Encoded protein: CASKGNSGASNEQFF.

The gene calls are TRBV10-3 and TRBJ1-1, with 8 bases matching TRBD1. V lost 11 bases to trimming and J lost 5 bases; unmatched junction nucleotides: 10. The CDR3 runs 13 residues. Germline lookup yields CDR1 ENHRY and CDR2 SYGVKD. This chain's CDR3 is CAGRTGRGTEAFF. The CDR3 nucleotides are TGTGCCGGGCGGACAGGGCGCGGAACTGAAGCTTTCTTT.

The rearrangement links TRBV18 to TRBJ1-5, with 7 bases matching TRBD1. V shed 2 bases, J shed 9 bases, and the junction held 16 bases outside the gene matches. The length of the CDR3 is 17 residues. Germline V gene data show CDR1 as KGHSH and CDR2 as LQKENI. The CDR3 DNA reads as TGTGCCAGCTCACCAAGAGTAACAGGGGCCGAATCATGGCCCCAGCATTTT. It specifies CASSPRVTGAESWPQHF.

Worth noting for this clone: The sample holds other DNA sequences that translate to the same CDR3. The chain carries TRBV7-7 and TRBJ2-5, with 8 nucleotides matching TRBD1. Germline V gene data show CDR1 as SSHAT and CDR2 as FNYEAQ (reference sequence). The ends lost 5 bases at V and 4 bases at J; junction bases unmatched: 6. The CDR3 contains 14 residues. In DNA form, the CDR3 reads TGTGCCAGCAGCACCCGGACAGGGCGAGAGACCCAGTACTTC. This encodes CASSTRTGRETQYF.

This chain links TRBV11-2 with TRBJ1-2; no reliable D call. Trimming took off 1 base at V and 0 bases at J, with 6 bases between the two ends. This CDR3 region has 14 residues. Germline lookup yields CDR1 SGHAT and CDR2 FQNNGV. The CDR3 loop is CASSLVRANYGYTF. The CDR3 nucleotides are TGTGCCAGCAGCTTAGTAAGAGCTAACTATGGCTACACCTTC.

V is TRBV6-5 and J is TRBJ1-1; TRBD1 agrees at 7 bases. This CDR3 is 14 amino acids long. The V gene end was trimmed by 6 bases and the J gene end by 7 bases; junction bases not matched to a gene: 11. Germline V CDR1 and CDR2: MNHEY, SVGAGI. The CDR3: CASSQKGGGREAFF. The DNA for the CDR3 is TGTGCCAGCAGCCAAAAAGGAGGGGGCCGTGAAGCTTTCTTT.

The chain recombines TRBV27 with TRBJ2-2, with unresolved D. Germline V gene lookup returns CDR1 MNHEY and CDR2 SMNVEV (reference sequence). The CDR3 totals 18 residues. The V and J ends lost 6 bases and 4 bases respectively, with 24 bases between them. CDR3 protein: CASSQAEIRPTFTGELFF. CDR3 DNA: TGTGCCAGCAGCCAAGCTGAGATTCGTCCCACCTTCACCGGGGAGCTGTTTTTT.

This chain uses TRBV5-5 with TRBJ2-3; 10 bases fit TRBD2. Trimming took 6 bases from V and 5 from J; bases not matched to a gene: 15. Germline CDR1 SGHKS, CDR2 YYEKEE (reference sequence). The CDR3 is 17 amino acids. The CDR3 DNA reads as TGTGCCAGCACTCTCAGCGGGGGGGCTTATTTGGGAGATACGCAGTATTTT. This sequence encodes CASTLSGGAYLGDTQYF.

The V and J genes are TRBV28 and TRBJ1-2; 10 bases agree with TRBD1. Trimming removed 5 bases from V and 5 bases from J; junction bases left unmatched: 2. CDR1 and CDR2 from the germline V gene are MDHEN and SYDVKM. The CDR3 runs 13 residues. The chain's CDR3 is CASSTDRGYGYTF. The CDR3 DNA reads as TGTGCCAGCAGTACGGACAGGGGGTATGGCTACACCTTC.

The chain is built from TRBV6-6 and TRBJ1-1; D unresolved. V was pared by 8 bases and J by 0 bases, with 10 bases between. The length of the CDR3 is 13 residues. Germline V gene data show CDR1 as MNHNY and CDR2 as SVGAGI (reference sequence). The CDR3 DNA follows: TGTGCCAGCGGGCCCCAGATGAACACTGAAGCTTTCTTT. The encoded protein is CASGPQMNTEAFF.

This rearrangement joins TRBV5-1 to TRBJ1-2; D is perhaps TRBD1 (6 bases). From germline, CDR1 is SGHRS and CDR2 YFSETQ. The CDR3 is 13 residues long. The germline V and J ends were trimmed by 2 bases and 2 bases, with 7 bases remaining between them. The CDR3 here is CASSFGQNYGYTF. The CDR3 nucleotides are TGCGCCAGCAGCTTCGGACAGAACTATGGCTACACCTTC. The full variable domain, with the rest looked up from reference TRBV5-1 and TRBJ1-2, is KAGVTQTPRYLIKTRGQQVTLSCSPISGHRSVSWYQQTPGQGLQFLFEYFSETQRNKGNFPGRFSGRQFSNSRSEMNVSTLELGDSALYLCASSFGQNYGYTFGSGTRLTVV.

V usage is TRBV7-9 and J usage is TRBJ2-1, with a tentative D call TRBD2 (5 bases). Per germline, CDR1 SEHNR and CDR2 FQNEAQ (reference sequence). This CDR3 has 14 residues. V was clipped by 5 bases and J by 2 bases, with 10 bases between them. This chain's CDR3 is CASSPGITYNEQFF. For the CDR3, the DNA is TGTGCCAGCAGCCCGGGAATTACCTACAATGAGCAGTTCTTC. Together with reference TRBV7-9 and TRBJ2-1, the CDR3 gives the full variable domain: DTGVSQNPRHKITKRGQNVTFRCDPISEHNRLYWYRQTLGQGPEFLTYFQNEAQLEKSRLLSDRFSAERPKGSFSTLEIQRTEQGDSAMYLCASSPGITYNEQFFGPGTRLTVL.

The rearrangement links TRBV2 to TRBJ1-1; TRBD1 matches at 11 bases. Trimming removed 6 bases from V and 4 bases from J; junction bases left unmatched: 7. CDR3 length: 15 residues. The V gene's germline CDR1 is SNHLY and CDR2 FYNNEI. CDR3 in DNA: TGTGCCAGCAGAAAAAGGACAGGGGGCACCACTGAAGCTTTCTTT. Translating it yields CASRKRTGGTTEAFF.

The chain is built from TRBV19 and TRBJ2-5; D might be TRBD2 (6 bases). CDR1 and CDR2 (germline): LNHDA, SQIVND (reference sequence). The germline V and J ends were trimmed by 8 bases and 5 bases, with 15 bases remaining between them. CDR3 length equals 13 residues. Here the CDR3 DNA reads TGTGCCAGTTCCGGGACTCTAATGGAGACCCAGTACTTC. This sequence encodes CASSGTLMETQYF.

The V and J genes are TRBV7-2 and TRBJ2-2, with a possible D match to TRBD2 (6 bases). The length of the CDR3 is 15 residues. Germline values: CDR1 SGHTA, CDR2 FQGNSA. Trimming took 3 bases from V and 7 from J, leaving 15 bases between them. DNA for the CDR3: TGTGCCAGCAGCTTTAGGCGGGGAAGAGGCGGGGAGCTGTTTTTT. It encodes CASSFRRGRGGELFF.

The gene calls are TRBV13 and TRBJ1-5, with D possibly being TRBD1 (5 bases). This CDR3 contains 15 residues. Trimming took 7 bases from V and 6 from J, leaving 19 bases between them. From germline, CDR1 is PRHDT and CDR2 FYEKMQ (reference sequence). This CDR3 reads CASNQRARGGQPQHF. The CDR3 bases are TGTGCCAGCAACCAAAGGGCTAGGGGAGGTCAGCCCCAGCATTTT. Variable domain in full (rest from reference TRBV13 and TRBJ1-5): AAGVIQSPRHLIKEKRETATLKCYPIPRHDTVYWYQQGPGQDPQFLISFYEKMQSDKGSIPDRFSAQQFSDYHSELNMSSLELGDSALYFCASNQRARGGQPQHFGDGTRLSIL.

The V call is TRBV19, the J call TRBJ1-1; 7 positions match TRBD1. CDR1 LNHDA and CDR2 SQIVND come from the germline V gene (reference sequence). Trimming removed 6 bases from V and 4 bases from J; junction bases left unmatched: 8. This CDR3 contains 14 residues. The CDR3 DNA is TGTGCCAGTAGCGCCCGAGGGGGCAGCACTGAAGCTTTCTTT. It is translated as CASSARGGSTEAFF. Looking up the rest from reference TRBV19 and TRBJ1-1 gives the full variable domain: DGGITQSPKYLFRKEGQNVTLSCEQNLNHDAMYWYRQDPGQGLRLIYYSQIVNDFQKGDIAEGYSVSREKKESFPLTVTSAQKNPTAFYLCASSARGGSTEAFFGQGTRLTVV.

J is TRBJ2-7 and V is TRBV19, with 9 nucleotides matching TRBD2. The germline V gene encodes CDR1 LNHDA and CDR2 SQIVND (reference sequence). The CDR3 covers 16 residues. V dropped 5 bases and J dropped 0; count of bases not matched to a gene: 8. CDR3 residues: CASSLRLAEYSYEQYF. CDR3 DNA sequence: TGTGCCAGTAGTCTTCGACTAGCGGAATACTCCTACGAGCAGTACTTC.